This T cell receptor beta chain was documented in a study of T cells in localized non-small cell lung cancer. TCRdb's table, derived via immunoSEQ multiplex PCR, lists solely in-frame clones and lacks some. The sample records 1,500 to 2,000 clones, less than 25% being singletons. Whole-study findings and limits: In uninvolved adjacent lung, T cell clonality reached its highest value, exceeding tumor. Elevated circulating T cell density in blood was associated with longer overall survival. Among the top 100 tumor clones, a median approximately 62 appeared in adjacent lung.

Turning to this clone: As yet, its antigen is unknown.

The germline CDR1 and CDR2 sequences are MDHEN and SYDVKM. The V and J ends lost 3 bases and 3 bases respectively, with 11 bases between them. The CDR3 is 14 amino acids. The rearrangement joins TRBV28 to TRBJ1-1; D remains ambiguous. The sequence was obtained from a man aged 35 to 69 with stage I lung adenocarcinoma. Sequencing was performed on normal lung tissue next to the tumor, taken before any cancer treatment. The CDR3 coding sequence is TGTGCCAGCAGTTTTCTCTTTGAGCACACTGAAGCTTTCTTT. Protein: CASSFLFEHTEAFF.